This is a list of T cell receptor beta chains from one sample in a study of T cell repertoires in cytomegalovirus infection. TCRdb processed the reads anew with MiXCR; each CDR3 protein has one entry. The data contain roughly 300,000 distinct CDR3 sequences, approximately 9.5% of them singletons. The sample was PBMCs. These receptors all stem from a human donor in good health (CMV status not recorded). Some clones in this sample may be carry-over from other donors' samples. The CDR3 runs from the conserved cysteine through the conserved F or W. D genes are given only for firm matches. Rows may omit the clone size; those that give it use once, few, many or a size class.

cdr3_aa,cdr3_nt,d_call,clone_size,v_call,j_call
CASSLNPFRSRTDTQYF,TGTGCCAGCAGCTTAAACCCCTTTCGGAGCCGCACAGATACGCAGTATTTT,-,many,TRBV7-8,TRBJ2-3
CASSTGTLQETQYF,TGTGCCAGTTCGACAGGGACATTACAAGAGACCCAGTACTTC,TRBD1,-,TRBV19,TRBJ2-5
CASSDGTGRANTGELFF,TGTGCCAGCAGCGATGGGACAGGGAGGGCGAACACCGGGGAGCTGTTTTTT,TRBD1,-,TRBV7-3,TRBJ2-2
CASSALRELVRETQYF,TGTGCCAGCAGTGCCCTCAGGGAACTGGTGAGAGAGACCCAGTACTTC,-,-,TRBV6-6,TRBJ2-5
CASSLLAGPYEQYF,TGTGCCAGCAGCTTACTAGCGGGACCCTACGAGCAGTACTTC,TRBD2,many,TRBV7-2,TRBJ2-7
CASSPKAGSNQPQHF,TGTGCCAGCAGCCCCAAGGCAGGAAGCAATCAGCCCCAGCATTTT,-,many,TRBV7-2,TRBJ1-5
CASSSTLREGDTQYF,TGTGCCAGCAGTTCGACTTTGCGGGAGGGCGATACGCAGTATTTT,TRBD2,-,TRBV6-2/TRBV6-3,TRBJ2-3
CSASAQGADGYTF,TGCAGTGCTAGTGCACAGGGGGCCGACGGCTACACCTTC,TRBD1,-,TRBV20-1,TRBJ1-2
CSAIGAWGQPKNTEAFF,TGCAGTGCTATAGGGGCCTGGGGACAGCCAAAGAACACTGAAGCTTTCTTT,TRBD1,-,TRBV20-1,TRBJ1-1
CASSLVAGHSNQPQHF,TGTGCCAGCAGCTTAGTGGCAGGTCATAGCAATCAGCCCCAGCATTTT,-,many,TRBV7-2,TRBJ1-5
CASSFLTGANQPQHF,TGTGCCAGCAGTTTCCTAACAGGGGCCAATCAGCCCCAGCATTTT,TRBD1,many,TRBV28,TRBJ1-5
CASSYLGLAGNEQFF,TGTGCCAGCAGTTACCTGGGACTAGCTGGGAATGAGCAGTTCTTC,TRBD2,-,TRBV6-2/TRBV6-3,TRBJ2-1
CASSWAGTSGRDTQYF,TGTGCCAGCAGCTGGGCCGGGACTAGCGGGAGGGATACGCAGTATTTT,TRBD2,-,TRBV7-2,TRBJ2-3
CASSPQVPPMNTEAFF,TGTGCCAGCAGCCCCCAGGTTCCCCCTATGAACACTGAAGCTTTCTTT,-,many,TRBV7-8,TRBJ1-1
CASSPSGTIVFREQFF,TGTGCCAGCAGTCCCTCCGGGACTATCGTATTTCGTGAGCAGTTCTTC,TRBD2,few,TRBV12-3/TRBV12-4,TRBJ2-1
CASSFIPGQVNTEAFF,TGTGCCAGCAGCTTTATCCCCGGACAAGTGAACACTGAAGCTTTCTTT,-,many,TRBV7-2,TRBJ1-1
CSAEGRGPEGTQYF,TGCAGTGCTGAGGGCAGGGGCCCTGAGGGGACCCAGTACTTC,-,-,TRBV20-1,TRBJ2-5
CASKGLAGGFYNEQFF,TGTGCCAGCAAGGGACTAGCGGGAGGCTTCTACAATGAGCAGTTCTTC,TRBD2,few,TRBV2,TRBJ2-1